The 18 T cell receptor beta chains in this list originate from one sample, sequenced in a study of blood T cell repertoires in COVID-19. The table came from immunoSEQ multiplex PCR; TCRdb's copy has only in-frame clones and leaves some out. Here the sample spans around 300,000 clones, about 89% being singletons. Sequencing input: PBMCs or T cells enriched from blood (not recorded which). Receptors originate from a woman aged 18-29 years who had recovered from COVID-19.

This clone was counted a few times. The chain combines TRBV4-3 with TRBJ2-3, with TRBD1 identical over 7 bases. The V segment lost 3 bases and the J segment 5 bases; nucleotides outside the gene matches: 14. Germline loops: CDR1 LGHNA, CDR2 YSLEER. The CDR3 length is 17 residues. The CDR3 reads CASSHQWPGTEEDTQYF. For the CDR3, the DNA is TGCGCCAGCAGCCATCAATGGCCCGGGACAGAGGAAGATACGCAGTATTTT.

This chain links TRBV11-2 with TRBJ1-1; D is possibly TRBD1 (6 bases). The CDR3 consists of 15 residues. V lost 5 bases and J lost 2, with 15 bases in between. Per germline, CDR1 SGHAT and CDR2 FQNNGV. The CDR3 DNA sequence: TGTGCCAGCAGCACCTTAACAGGGAGTAACACTGAAGCTTTCTTT. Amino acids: CASSTLTGSNTEAFF.

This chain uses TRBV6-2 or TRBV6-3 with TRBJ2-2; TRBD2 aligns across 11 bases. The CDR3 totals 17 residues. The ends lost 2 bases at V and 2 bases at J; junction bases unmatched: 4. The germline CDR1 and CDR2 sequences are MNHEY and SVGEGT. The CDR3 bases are TGTGCCAGCAGTTACACTAGCGGGGGACCCAACACCGGGGAGCTGTTTTTT. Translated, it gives CASSYTSGGPNTGELFF.

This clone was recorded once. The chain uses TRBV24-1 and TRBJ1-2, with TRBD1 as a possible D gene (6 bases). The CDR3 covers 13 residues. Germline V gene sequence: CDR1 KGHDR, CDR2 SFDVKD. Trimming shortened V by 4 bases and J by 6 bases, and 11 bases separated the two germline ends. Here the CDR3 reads CATSDRQAHGYTF. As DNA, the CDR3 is TGTGCCACCAGTGACCGACAGGCCCATGGCTACACCTTC.

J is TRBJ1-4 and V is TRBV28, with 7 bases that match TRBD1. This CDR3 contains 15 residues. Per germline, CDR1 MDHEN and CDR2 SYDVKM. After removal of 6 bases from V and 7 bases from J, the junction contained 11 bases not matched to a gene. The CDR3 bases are TGTGCCAGCAGCCGGCGACAGGGTAAGTTTGAAAAACTGTTTTTT. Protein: CASSRRQGKFEKLFF.

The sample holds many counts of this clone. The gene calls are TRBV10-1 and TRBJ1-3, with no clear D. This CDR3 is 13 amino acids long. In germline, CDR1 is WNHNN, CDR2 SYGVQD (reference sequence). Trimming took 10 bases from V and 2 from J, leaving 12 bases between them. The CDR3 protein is CATSRDAGNTIYF. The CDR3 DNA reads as TGCGCCACCTCGAGGGATGCTGGAAACACCATATATTTT.

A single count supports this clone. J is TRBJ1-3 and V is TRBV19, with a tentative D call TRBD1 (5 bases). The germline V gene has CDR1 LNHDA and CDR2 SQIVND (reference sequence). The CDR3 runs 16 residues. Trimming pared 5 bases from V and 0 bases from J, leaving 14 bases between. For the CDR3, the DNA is TGTGCCAGTAGTGACAGCGTTTTTTCCTCTGGAAACACCATATATTTT. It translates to CASSDSVFSSGNTIYF.

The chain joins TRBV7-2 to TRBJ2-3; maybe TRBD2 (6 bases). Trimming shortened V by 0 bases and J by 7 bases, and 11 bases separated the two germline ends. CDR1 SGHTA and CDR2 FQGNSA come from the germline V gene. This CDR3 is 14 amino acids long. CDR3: CASSLALGGNTQYF. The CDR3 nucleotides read TGTGCCAGCAGCTTAGCGCTGGGGGGAAATACGCAGTATTTT.

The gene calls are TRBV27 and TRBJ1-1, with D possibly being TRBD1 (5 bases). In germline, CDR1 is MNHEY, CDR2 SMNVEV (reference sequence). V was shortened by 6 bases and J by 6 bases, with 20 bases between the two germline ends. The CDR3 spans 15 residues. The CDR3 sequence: CASSPIGTGDPEAFF. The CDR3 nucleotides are TGTGCCAGCAGCCCCATCGGGACTGGGGACCCTGAAGCTTTCTTT.

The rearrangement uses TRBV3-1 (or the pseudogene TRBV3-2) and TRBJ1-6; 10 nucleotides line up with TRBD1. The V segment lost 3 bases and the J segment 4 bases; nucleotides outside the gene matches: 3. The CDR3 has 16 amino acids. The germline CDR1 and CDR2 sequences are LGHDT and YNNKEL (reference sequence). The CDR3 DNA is TGTGCCAGCAGCCAGGGACAGGGGCATTATAATTCACCCCTCCACTTT. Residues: CASSQGQGHYNSPLHF.

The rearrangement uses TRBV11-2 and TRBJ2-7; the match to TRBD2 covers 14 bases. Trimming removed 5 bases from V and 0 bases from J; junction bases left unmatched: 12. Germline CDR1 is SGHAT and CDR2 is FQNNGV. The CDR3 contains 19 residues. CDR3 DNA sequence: TGTGCCAGCAGCCCTTATCCGGGACTAGCGGGAGTCCCCTCCTACGAGCAGTACTTC. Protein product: CASSPYPGLAGVPSYEQYF.

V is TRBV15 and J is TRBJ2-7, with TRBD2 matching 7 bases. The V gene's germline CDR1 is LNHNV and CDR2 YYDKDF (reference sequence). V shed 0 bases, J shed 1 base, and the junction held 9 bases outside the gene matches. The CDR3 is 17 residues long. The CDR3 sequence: CATSRDISGGRSYEQYF. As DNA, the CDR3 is TGTGCCACCAGCAGAGATATTTCGGGGGGAAGGTCCTACGAGCAGTACTTC.

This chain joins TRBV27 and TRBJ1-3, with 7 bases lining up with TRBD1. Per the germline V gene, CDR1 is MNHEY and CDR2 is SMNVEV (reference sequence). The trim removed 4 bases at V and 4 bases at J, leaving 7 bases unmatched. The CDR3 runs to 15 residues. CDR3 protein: CASSSNRGLGNTIYF. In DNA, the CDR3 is TGTGCCAGCAGTTCAAACAGGGGCCTCGGAAACACCATATATTTT.

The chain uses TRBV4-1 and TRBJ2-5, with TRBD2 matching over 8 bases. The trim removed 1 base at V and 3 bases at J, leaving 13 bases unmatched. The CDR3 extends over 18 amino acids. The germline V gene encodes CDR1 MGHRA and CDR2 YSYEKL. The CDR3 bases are TGCGCCAGCAGCCAAGGTCGTGCGTACGGGGGGGTTAAAGAGACCCAGTACTTC. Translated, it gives CASSQGRAYGGVKETQYF.

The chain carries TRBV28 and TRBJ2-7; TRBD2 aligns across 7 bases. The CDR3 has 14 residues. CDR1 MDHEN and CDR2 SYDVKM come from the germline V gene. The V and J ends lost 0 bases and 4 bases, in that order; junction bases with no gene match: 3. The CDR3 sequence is CASSLWASGYEQYF. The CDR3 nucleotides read TGTGCCAGCAGTTTATGGGCTAGCGGATACGAGCAGTACTTC.

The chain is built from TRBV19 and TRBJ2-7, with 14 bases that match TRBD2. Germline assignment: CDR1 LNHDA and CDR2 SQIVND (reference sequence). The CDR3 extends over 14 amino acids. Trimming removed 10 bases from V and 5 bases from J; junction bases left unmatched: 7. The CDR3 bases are TGTGCCACCCGGACTAGCGGGGGGTCGCACGAGCAGTACTTC. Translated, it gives CATRTSGGSHEQYF.

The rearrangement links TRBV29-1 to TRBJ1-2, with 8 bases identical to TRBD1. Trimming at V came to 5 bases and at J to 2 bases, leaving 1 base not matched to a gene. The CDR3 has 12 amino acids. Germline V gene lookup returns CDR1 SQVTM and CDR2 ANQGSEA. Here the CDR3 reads CSVRQGNYGYTF. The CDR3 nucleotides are TGCAGCGTTAGACAGGGGAACTATGGCTACACCTTC.

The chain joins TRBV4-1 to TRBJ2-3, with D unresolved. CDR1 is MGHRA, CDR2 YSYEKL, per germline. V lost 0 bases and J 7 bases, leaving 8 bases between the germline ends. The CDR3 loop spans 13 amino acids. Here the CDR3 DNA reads TGCGCCAGCAGCCAAGATGCGCAATATACGCAGTATTTT. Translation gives CASSQDAQYTQYF.